One and the same sample provided the 25 T cell receptor beta chains below, sequenced in a study of T cell responses to AZD1222 COVID-19 vaccine. The assay was immunoSEQ multiplex PCR, and TCRdb's table has in-frame clones only and misses some. The table has about 100,000 clones, roughly nine tenths seen once; the top ten hold 15% to 20%. Material: peripheral blood, obtained on day 0 of AZD1222 vaccination. Source of these receptors: an adult in good health.

This clone was counted ten times or more. V is TRBV7-2 and J is TRBJ1-1; no reliable D call. The CDR3 runs 13 residues. Per the germline V gene, CDR1 is SGHTA and CDR2 is FQGNSA. V was shortened by 4 bases and J by 4 bases, with 10 bases between the two germline ends. In DNA form, the CDR3 reads TGTGCCAGCAGCTCTCACTTAGGCACTGAAGCTTTCTTT. As protein: CASSSHLGTEAFF.

V usage is TRBV4-1 and J usage is TRBJ2-4; TRBD2 agrees at 10 bases. Germline V gives CDR1 MGHRA, CDR2 YSYEKL. V trimming: 2 bases; J trimming: 2 bases; junction bases outside the gene matches: 6. This CDR3 is built from 17 residues. The DNA of the CDR3 is TGCGCCAGCAGCCAACCAACTAGCGGGAAAACCAAAAACATTCAGTACTTC. Protein product: CASSQPTSGKTKNIQYF.

The sample holds one count of this clone. The chain uses TRBV28 and TRBJ1-2; 7 nucleotides match TRBD1. After removal of 3 bases from V and 4 bases from J, the junction contained 11 bases not matched to a gene. The CDR3 consists of 16 residues. CDR1 is MDHEN, CDR2 SYDVKM, per germline. The CDR3 DNA is TGTGCCAGCAGTTTGTACAGGGGCATGGTTTTCTATGGCTACACCTTC. This sequence encodes CASSLYRGMVFYGYTF.

The chain uses TRBV19 and TRBJ1-1, with D possibly matching TRBD1 (5 bases). Between the trimmed V and J ends, which lost 9 bases and 3 bases, there was a span of 17 bases. Germline V CDR1 and CDR2: LNHDA, SQIVND (reference sequence). This CDR3 region has 14 residues. CDR3 in amino acids: CASTPGQGYTEAFF. In DNA, the CDR3 is TGTGCCAGCACCCCAGGGCAGGGCTACACTGAAGCTTTCTTT.

The chain combines TRBV13 with TRBJ2-1; weak D call: TRBD1 (6 bases). The CDR3 is made up of 18 amino acids. V was clipped by 0 bases and J by 2 bases, with 17 bases between them. Per the germline V gene, CDR1 is PRHDT and CDR2 is FYEKMQ (reference sequence). CDR3 in DNA: TGTGCCAGCAGCTTAGGGGGGGCCAAACCGCCCCCCTACAATGAGCAGTTCTTC. Its protein product is CASSLGGAKPPPYNEQFF.

CDR3 in amino acids: CASSDLQTGHTDTQYF. The CDR3 DNA is TGCGCCAGCAGCGACCTCCAGACAGGACACACAGATACGCAGTATTTT. The J gene is TRBJ2-3, the V gene TRBV5-1; D perhaps matches TRBD1 (6 bases). Germline CDR1 reads SGHRS; CDR2 reads YFSETQ. The CDR3 consists of 16 residues. Trimming pared 4 bases from V and 2 bases from J, leaving 17 bases between.

This chain joins TRBV7-3 and TRBJ1-1; 10 nucleotides line up with TRBD1. Germline V lookup: CDR1 SGHTA, CDR2 FQGTGA. V gave up 5 bases and J gave up 5 bases; unmatched junction bases: 2. CDR3 length: 13 amino acids. CDR3 coding DNA: TGTGCCAGCAGCAGGGACAGGGGAACTGAAGCTTTCTTT. As protein: CASSRDRGTEAFF. Drawing the rest from reference TRBV7-3 and TRBJ1-1, the complete variable domain is GAGVSQTPSNKVTEKGKYVELRCDPISGHTALYWYRQSLGQGPEFLIYFQGTGAADDSGLPNDRFFAVRPEGSVSTLKIQRTERGDSAVYLCASSRDRGTEAFFGQGTRLTVV.

To note about this clone: A read error may account for a junction end that differs from germline. This rearrangement joins TRBV5-1 to TRBJ2-1, with D possibly called TRBD1 or TRBD2 (5 bases each). The CDR3 has 15 residues. Germline V lookup: CDR1 SGHRS, CDR2 YFSETQ. Here the CDR3 DNA reads TGCGCCAGCAGCTTGGGGGGGACCGACTACGATGAGCAGTTCTTC. Translating it yields CASSLGGTDYDEQFF.

The rearrangement joins TRBV6-5 to TRBJ1-6; 7 positions agree with TRBD1. This CDR3 has 15 amino acids. The ends lost 5 bases at V and 6 bases at J; junction bases unmatched: 7. The germline V gene encodes CDR1 MNHEY and CDR2 SVGAGI. DNA for the CDR3: TGTGCCAGCAGTCCGAGGGGACAGATTAATTCACCCCTCCACTTT. Translated, it gives CASSPRGQINSPLHF.

The chain carries TRBV5-1 and TRBJ2-3; maybe TRBD2 (6 bases). V was shortened by 2 bases and J by 2 bases, with 15 bases between the two germline ends. This CDR3 has 16 amino acids. Germline assignment: CDR1 SGHRS and CDR2 YFSETQ. CDR3: CASSFNGGGSTDTQYF. The CDR3 nucleotides are TGCGCCAGCAGCTTCAACGGAGGAGGGTCCACAGATACGCAGTATTTT.

CDR3 sequence: CASSYEASGSVDTQYF. The CDR3 bases are TGTGCCAGCAGTTACGAGGCTAGCGGGAGCGTGGATACGCAGTATTTT. This rearrangement joins TRBV6-5 to TRBJ2-3; 10 bases line up with TRBD2. V trimming: 2 bases; J trimming: 6 bases; junction bases outside the gene matches: 8. This CDR3 comprises 16 residues. Germline V gene sequence: CDR1 MNHEY, CDR2 SVGAGI.

V and J are TRBV30 and TRBJ1-1, with a weak D call TRBD1 (5 bases). With 3 bases removed from V and 5 bases from J, the gap between germline ends came to 16 bases. Germline V gene lookup returns CDR1 GTSNPN and CDR2 SVGIG (reference sequence). The CDR3 is 14 residues long. The CDR3 bases are TGTGCCTGGAGGAACTTACTAGGGGATACTGAAGCTTTCTTT. This codes for CAWRNLLGDTEAFF.

The gene calls are TRBV2 and TRBJ1-4, with 11 nucleotides matching TRBD1. The CDR3 covers 15 residues. Germline values: CDR1 SNHLY, CDR2 FYNNEI. The V and J ends lost 7 bases and 8 bases, in that order; junction bases with no gene match: 9. CDR3 sequence reads: CASTLGQGVGEKLFF. The CDR3 nucleotides read TGTGCCAGCACTCTGGGACAGGGGGTTGGCGAAAAACTGTTTTTT.

CDR3 amino acids: CASSDEGVRTEAFF. CDR3 DNA: TGTGCCAGCAGCGACGAGGGGGTACGGACTGAAGCTTTCTTT. The genes are TRBV13 and TRBJ1-1, with D possibly being TRBD1 (6 bases). The germline gives CDR1 PRHDT, CDR2 FYEKMQ (reference sequence). The CDR3 sequence is 14 residues long. The V end was cut by 5 bases, the J end by 5 bases, with 15 bases between.

The J gene is TRBJ1-2, the V gene TRBV5-4, with TRBD1 as a possible D gene (5 bases). The CDR3 is 14 amino acids. Per the germline V gene, CDR1 is SGHNT and CDR2 is YYREEE (reference sequence). Trimming took 4 bases from V and 11 from J, leaving 21 bases between them. The CDR3 coding sequence is TGTGCCAGCAGCCCAGACGGTGGGGGTGGCCCTTACACCTTC. Residues: CASSPDGGGGPYTF.

This chain uses TRBV18 with TRBJ2-6; D is undetermined. Trimming left V 4 bases short and J 1 base short, with 8 bases between. Per germline, CDR1 KGHSH and CDR2 LQKENI. This CDR3 contains 15 residues. Here the CDR3 DNA reads TGTGCCAGCTCACGTGAGGTATCTGGGGCCAACGTCCTGACTTTC. Residues: CASSREVSGANVLTF. Variable domain in full (rest from reference TRBV18 and TRBJ2-6): NAGVMQNPRHLVRRRGQEARLRCSPMKGHSHVYWYRQLPEEGLKFMVYLQKENIIDESGMPKERFSAEFPKEGPSILRIQQVVRGDSAAYFCASSREVSGANVLTFGAGSRLTVL.

The J gene is TRBJ1-2, the V gene TRBV28; D might be TRBD1 (5 bases). In germline, CDR1 is MDHEN, CDR2 SYDVKM. The CDR3 length is 13 residues. V was clipped by 3 bases and J by 8 bases, with 13 bases between them. The CDR3, as DNA: TGTGCCAGCAGTTTCGCCAGGGTGGGGGGCTACACCTTC. Its protein product is CASSFARVGGYTF.

In nucleotides, the CDR3 is TGTGCCAGCAGCCCCCCGGAAGGACGCGAGCAGTACTTC. This codes for CASSPPEGREQYF. The rearrangement links TRBV11-3 to TRBJ2-7, with D unresolved. The CDR3 is made up of 13 amino acids. V was pared by 5 bases and J by 6 bases, with 14 bases between. CDR1 is SGHNT and CDR2 is YENEEA in the germline V gene.

V gene TRBV9 combines with J gene TRBJ1-5; a possible D gene is TRBD1 (6 bases). This CDR3 region has 15 residues. V was cut by 4 bases and J by 0 bases, with 11 bases left in between. CDR1 and CDR2 from the germline V gene are SGDLS and YYNGEE. The CDR3 region has the DNA TGTGCCAGCAGCTCGACAGGACATAGCAATCAGCCCCAGCATTTT. Translating gives CASSSTGHSNQPQHF. The complete variable domain, with remaining parts taken from reference TRBV9 and TRBJ1-5, reads DSGVTQTPKHLITATGQRVTLRCSPRSGDLSVYWYQQSLDQGLQFLIQYYNGEERAKGNILERFSAQQFPDLHSELNLSSLELGDSALYFCASSSTGHSNQPQHFGDGTRLSIL.

This clone was seen a single time. The rearrangement joins TRBV27 to TRBJ2-1; possible D gene TRBD1, 5 bases. Looked up from germline, CDR1 is MNHEY and CDR2 is SMNVEV (reference sequence). V shed 3 bases and J shed 7 bases, with 7 bases lying between them. The CDR3 is made up of 12 amino acids. The CDR3 DNA reads as TGTGCCAGCAGTTTTTCAGGGAATGAGCAGTTCTTC. Residues: CASSFSGNEQFF.

The CDR3, as DNA: TGTGCCAGCAGCGGGACATATAGCAATCAGCCCCAGCATTTT. It encodes CASSGTYSNQPQHF. The gene calls are TRBV2 and TRBJ1-5; D might be TRBD1 (6 bases). Germline values: CDR1 SNHLY, CDR2 FYNNEI. V lost 6 bases and J lost 0, with 9 bases in between. CDR3 size: 14 residues.

The V gene is TRBV19, the J gene TRBJ2-1; 16 nucleotides agree with TRBD2. Unmatched junction bases numbered 4, after V lost 3 bases and J lost 8 bases. Germline V CDR1 and CDR2: LNHDA, SQIVND (reference sequence). This CDR3 is built from 16 residues. CDR3 protein: CASSMGGTSGRDEQFF. Written as DNA, the CDR3 is TGTGCCAGTAGTATGGGCGGGACTAGCGGGAGGGATGAGCAGTTCTTC.

In this sample, this clone turned up once. This chain links TRBV9 with TRBJ2-1; 14 positions match TRBD2. The germline V gene has CDR1 SGDLS and CDR2 YYNGEE. This CDR3 is built from 15 residues. With V trimmed by 4 bases and J by 10 bases, 7 bases remained unmatched. CDR3 protein: CASSPGLAGEEEQFF. CDR3 coding DNA: TGTGCCAGCAGCCCGGGACTAGCGGGAGAGGAGGAGCAGTTCTTC.

The CDR3 protein is CASSPGTSTPNEQFF. The CDR3 nucleotides are TGTGCCAGCAGCCCCGGGACTAGCACTCCAAATGAGCAGTTCTTC. The chain uses TRBV7-2 and TRBJ2-1; 9 bases align to TRBD2. CDR1 is SGHTA and CDR2 is FQGNSA in the germline V gene. J was trimmed by 7 bases and V by 5 bases; bases with no gene match: 9. CDR3 size: 15 residues.

The J gene is TRBJ1-1, the V gene TRBV4-2; D is perhaps TRBD1 (5 bases). The germline CDR1 and CDR2 sequences are LGHNA and YNFKEQ. Trimming pared 4 bases from V and 2 bases from J, leaving 14 bases between. The CDR3 sequence is 15 residues long. DNA of the CDR3: TGTGCCAGCAGCCGGTCCGGGACCGGTAACACTGAAGCTTTCTTT. Its protein product is CASSRSGTGNTEAFF.